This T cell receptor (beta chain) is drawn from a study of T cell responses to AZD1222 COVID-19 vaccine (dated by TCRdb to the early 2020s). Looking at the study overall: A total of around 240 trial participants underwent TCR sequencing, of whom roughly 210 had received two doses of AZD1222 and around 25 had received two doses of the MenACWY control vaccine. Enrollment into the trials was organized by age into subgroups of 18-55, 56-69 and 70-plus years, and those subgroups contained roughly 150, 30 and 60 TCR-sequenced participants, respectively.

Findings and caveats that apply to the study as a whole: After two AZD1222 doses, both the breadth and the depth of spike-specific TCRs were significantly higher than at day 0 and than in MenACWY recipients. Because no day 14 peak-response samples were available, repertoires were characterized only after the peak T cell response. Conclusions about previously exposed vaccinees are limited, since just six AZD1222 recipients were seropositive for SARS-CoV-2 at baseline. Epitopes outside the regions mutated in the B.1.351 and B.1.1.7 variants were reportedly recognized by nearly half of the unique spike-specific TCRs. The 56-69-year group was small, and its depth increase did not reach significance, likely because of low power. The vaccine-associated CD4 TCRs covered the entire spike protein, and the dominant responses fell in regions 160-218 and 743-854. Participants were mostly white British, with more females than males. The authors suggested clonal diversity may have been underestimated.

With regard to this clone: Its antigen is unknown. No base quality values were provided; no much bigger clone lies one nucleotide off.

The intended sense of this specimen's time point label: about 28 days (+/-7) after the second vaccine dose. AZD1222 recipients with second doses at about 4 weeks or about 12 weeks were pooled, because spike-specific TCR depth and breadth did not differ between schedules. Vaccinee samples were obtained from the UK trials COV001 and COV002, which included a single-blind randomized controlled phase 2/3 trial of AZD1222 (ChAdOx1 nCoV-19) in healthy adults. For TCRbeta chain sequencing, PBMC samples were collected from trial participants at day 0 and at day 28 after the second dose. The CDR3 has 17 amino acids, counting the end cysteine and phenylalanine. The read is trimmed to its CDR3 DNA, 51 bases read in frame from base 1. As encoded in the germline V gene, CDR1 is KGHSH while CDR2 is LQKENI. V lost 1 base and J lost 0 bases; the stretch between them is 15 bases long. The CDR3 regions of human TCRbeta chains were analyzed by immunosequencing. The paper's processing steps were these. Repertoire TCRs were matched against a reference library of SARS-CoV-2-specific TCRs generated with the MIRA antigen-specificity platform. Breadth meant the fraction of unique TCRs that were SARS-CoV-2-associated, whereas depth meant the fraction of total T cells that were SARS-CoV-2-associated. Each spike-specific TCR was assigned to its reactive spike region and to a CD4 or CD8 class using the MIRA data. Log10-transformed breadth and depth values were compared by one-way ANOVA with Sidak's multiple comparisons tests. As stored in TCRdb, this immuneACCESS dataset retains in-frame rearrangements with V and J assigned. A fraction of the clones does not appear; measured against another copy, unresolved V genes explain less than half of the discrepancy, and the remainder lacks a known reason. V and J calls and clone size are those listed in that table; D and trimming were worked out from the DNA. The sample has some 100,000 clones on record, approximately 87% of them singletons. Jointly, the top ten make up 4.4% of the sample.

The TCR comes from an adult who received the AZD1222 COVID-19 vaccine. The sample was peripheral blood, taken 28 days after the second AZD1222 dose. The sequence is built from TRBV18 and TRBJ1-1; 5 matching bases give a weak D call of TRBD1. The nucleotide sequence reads TGTGCCAGCTCACCACTTCCTCAGGGCTCTATGAACACTGAAGCTTTCTTT. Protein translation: CASSPLPQGSMNTEAFF.